The next 20 T cell receptor beta chains were all read from a single sample in a study of beta chain features in type 1 diabetes. Every isolated RNA sample was fully reverse transcribed, so sequencing captured expressed TCRB transcripts. Clones were sequenced by immunoSEQ multiplex PCR, and TCRdb holds only the in-frame ones, with some missing. The data show about 360,000 clones, 10% to 15% seen once. Sequencing was carried out using naive CD4+ T cells from blood. The receptors were gathered from a man younger than 30 in good health.

Comment on this clone: Other nucleotide sequences from this sample produce the same CDR3. This chain links TRBV29-1 with TRBJ1-1, with D possibly matching TRBD1 (5 bases). This CDR3 has 14 residues. V was cut by 1 base and J by 1 base, with 10 bases left in between. Germline assignment: CDR1 SQVTM and CDR2 ANQGSEA. This CDR3 is CSVEVRGKNTEAFF. The CDR3, as DNA: TGCAGCGTTGAAGTCCGGGGGAAGAACACTGAAGCTTTCTTT. The full variable domain, rest sourced from reference TRBV29-1 and TRBJ1-1, is SAVISQKPSRDICQRGTSLTIQCQVDSQVTMMFWYRQQPGQSLTLIATANQGSEATYESGFVIDKFPISRPNLTFSTLTVSNMSPEDSSIYLCSVEVRGKNTEAFFGQGTRLTVV.

The V and J genes are TRBV27 and TRBJ1-2, with D possibly TRBD1 on 6 matching bases. Germline values: CDR1 MNHEY, CDR2 SMNVEV (reference sequence). The V gene lost 6 bases and the J gene lost 5 bases, with 19 bases spanning the gap. The length of the CDR3 is 15 residues. CDR3 protein: CASSSNDRPQYGYTF. The CDR3 DNA reads TGTGCCAGCAGCTCAAATGACAGGCCCCAATATGGCTACACCTTC.

V gene TRBV7-9 combines with J gene TRBJ1-2; TRBD1 agrees at 8 bases. Germline values: CDR1 SEHNR, CDR2 FQNEAQ (reference sequence). This CDR3 has 14 residues. J lost 4 bases, V lost 1 base, and 2 bases had no gene match. Written as DNA, the CDR3 is TGTGCCAGCAGCTTAGAACAGGGGGGCTATGGCTACACCTTC. Residues: CASSLEQGGYGYTF.

A few counts support this clone. In DNA, the CDR3 is TGTGCCAGCAGTTGGCGGACAGGACTCACCTTC. This translates into CASSWRTGLTF. V is TRBV28 and J is TRBJ1-2; TRBD1 aligns across 7 bases. From germline, CDR1 is MDHEN and CDR2 SYDVKM. The junction had 6 bases not matched to a gene; V was cut back by 4 bases and J by 13 bases. The CDR3 consists of 11 residues.

The V gene is TRBV25-1, the J gene TRBJ2-1; 7 bases line up with TRBD1. Germline values: CDR1 MGHDK, CDR2 SYGVNS. V lost 6 bases and J lost 4; bases outside the gene matches: 3. The CDR3 is made up of 13 amino acids. The CDR3 DNA follows: TGTGCCAGCAGGGGGGACAGTTACAATGAGCAGTTCTTC. Its translation is CASRGDSYNEQFF.

This chain joins TRBV30 and TRBJ2-1; maybe TRBD2 (6 bases). This CDR3 contains 12 residues. Looked up from germline, CDR1 is GTSNPN and CDR2 is SVGIG (reference sequence). With 2 bases removed from V and 6 bases from J, the gap between germline ends came to 8 bases. The CDR3 sequence: CAWSHGGNEQFF. CDR3 coding DNA: TGTGCCTGGAGTCACGGGGGCAATGAGCAGTTCTTC.

This clone was seen a handful of times. This chain links TRBV19 with TRBJ2-5, with 8 positions matching TRBD1. J lost 2 bases, V lost 8 bases, and 7 bases had no gene match. CDR1 LNHDA and CDR2 SQIVND come from the germline V gene (reference sequence). This CDR3 is 14 amino acids long. The CDR3 here is CASAGQVGQETQYF. Here the CDR3 DNA reads TGTGCCAGTGCGGGACAGGTGGGGCAAGAGACCCAGTACTTC.

This chain uses TRBV9 with TRBJ2-7; 9 bases line up with TRBD2. J gave up 2 bases and V 0 bases, and 6 bases lay outside the gene matches. The CDR3 is 16 residues long. The germline CDR1 and CDR2 sequences are SGDLS and YYNGEE. CDR3 in DNA: TGTGCCAGCAGCGTAGGGCCTAGCGGGAACACCTACGAGCAGTACTTC. As protein: CASSVGPSGNTYEQYF.

This chain links TRBV18 with TRBJ1-2, with no clear D. From germline, CDR1 is KGHSH and CDR2 LQKENI. The CDR3 contains 14 residues. Deletions cut 0 bases from V and 4 bases from J, with 9 bases between. Written as DNA, the CDR3 is TGTGCCAGCTCACCACCGGGCAGCCTCTATGGCTACACCTTC. This encodes CASSPPGSLYGYTF.

This clone was recorded a few times. The J gene is TRBJ2-3, the V gene TRBV15; a weak D match, TRBD2 (7 bases). The V end lost 1 base, the J end lost 0 bases, and 17 bases lay between the germline ends. This CDR3 region has 18 residues. The germline V gene encodes CDR1 LNHNV and CDR2 YYDKDF (reference sequence). The CDR3 DNA follows: TGTGCCACCAGCAGAGGCGGGGGCCGAGTCTATAGCACAGATACGCAGTATTTT. This encodes CATSRGGGRVYSTDTQYF.

The rearrangement uses TRBV7-2 and TRBJ2-3; TRBD2 is a possible D gene (6 bases). Germline assignment: CDR1 SGHTA and CDR2 FQGNSA. There are 15 residues in the CDR3. V lost 2 bases, J lost 2 bases, and 11 bases lay in between. CDR3 region: CASSLTRGTTDTQYF. The CDR3 coding sequence is TGTGCCAGCAGCTTAACACGGGGGACCACAGATACGCAGTATTTT.

The V gene is TRBV7-3, the J gene TRBJ2-3, with D possibly matching TRBD2 (6 bases). V lost 2 bases and J lost 6, with 21 bases in between. This CDR3 comprises 17 residues. Per germline, CDR1 SGHTA and CDR2 FQGTGA. The CDR3, as DNA: TGTGCCAGCAGCTTACGTCCCGGGGGTCTAACGGACGATACGCAGTATTTT. Amino acid sequence: CASSLRPGGLTDDTQYF.

This clone was seen a handful of times. The gene calls are TRBV9 and TRBJ2-5; D unresolved. V lost 1 base to trimming and J lost 3 bases, with 7 bases between them. CDR1 is SGDLS, CDR2 YYNGEE, per germline. This CDR3 spans 13 amino acids. The CDR3 DNA reads TGTGCCAGCAGCGTAATGGCAGAAGAGACCCAGTACTTC. Protein: CASSVMAEETQYF.

This chain connects TRBV27 to TRBJ2-5, with 9 bases fitting TRBD2. J gave up 4 bases and V 8 bases, and 8 bases lay outside the gene matches. CDR3 length: 14 amino acids. Germline loops: CDR1 MNHEY, CDR2 SMNVEV (reference sequence). CDR3 loop: CASRPVREGETQYF. The CDR3 coding sequence is TGTGCCAGCCGTCCTGTGCGGGAGGGAGAGACCCAGTACTTC.

The chain uses TRBV9 and TRBJ2-1; 11 bases are shared with TRBD2. The trim removed 0 bases at V and 4 bases at J, leaving 9 bases unmatched. The length of the CDR3 is 18 residues. CDR1 and CDR2 (germline): SGDLS, YYNGEE. The CDR3, as DNA: TGTGCCAGCAGCGTAGAAGCCCCGACTAGCGGGGTATACAATGAGCAGTTCTTC. Its translation is CASSVEAPTSGVYNEQFF.

The chain employs TRBV19 and TRBJ1-1; TRBD1 matches at 8 bases. The germline V gene has CDR1 LNHDA and CDR2 SQIVND (reference sequence). Unmatched junction bases numbered 1, after V lost 4 bases and J lost 3 bases. The CDR3 contains 13 residues. CDR3 residues: CASSKDRDTEAFF. CDR3 sequence (DNA): TGTGCCAGTAGTAAGGACAGGGACACTGAAGCTTTCTTT.

This clone was seen more than once but under ten times. The chain employs TRBV6-5 and TRBJ2-3, with TRBD2 matching over 7 bases. This CDR3 is built from 15 residues. Germline loops: CDR1 MNHEY, CDR2 SVGAGI. V gave up 6 bases and J gave up 3 bases; unmatched junction bases: 9. In DNA form, the CDR3 reads TGTGCCAGCAGAGAGCGGGGAGTGGCGACAGATACGCAGTATTTT. Translating it yields CASRERGVATDTQYF.

This clone has only a few counts. The CDR3 coding sequence is TGTGCCAGCAGTTCCGGGACGAACACCGGGGAGCTGTTTTTT. Protein: CASSSGTNTGELFF. The rearrangement links TRBV6-5 to TRBJ2-2; D might be TRBD2 (5 bases). Germline V gives CDR1 MNHEY, CDR2 SVGAGI. Between the trimmed V and J ends, which lost 4 bases and 0 bases, there was a span of 6 bases. The CDR3 is 14 amino acids.

Regarding this clone: One end of the junction varies from germline; a read error may be responsible. The V gene is TRBV7-2, the J gene TRBJ1-2; TRBD1 matches at 10 bases. There are 15 residues in the CDR3. Germline loops: CDR1 SGHTA, CDR2 FQGNSA. The CDR3 DNA is TGCGCCAGCAGCTCAGACAGGGGGCGCAACTATGGCTACACCTTC. This codes for CASSSDRGRNYGYTF.

This clone occurred a few times. V and J are TRBV7-8 and TRBJ2-1; D is possibly TRBD2 (6 bases). Trimming shortened V by 1 base and J by 2 bases, and 12 bases separated the two germline ends. The V gene's germline CDR1 is SGHVS and CDR2 FQNEAQ. The CDR3 runs to 16 residues. In DNA form, the CDR3 reads TGTGCCAGCAGCTTAGAAGCAGGGAGGACCTACAATGAGCAGTTCTTC. Its protein product is CASSLEAGRTYNEQFF.